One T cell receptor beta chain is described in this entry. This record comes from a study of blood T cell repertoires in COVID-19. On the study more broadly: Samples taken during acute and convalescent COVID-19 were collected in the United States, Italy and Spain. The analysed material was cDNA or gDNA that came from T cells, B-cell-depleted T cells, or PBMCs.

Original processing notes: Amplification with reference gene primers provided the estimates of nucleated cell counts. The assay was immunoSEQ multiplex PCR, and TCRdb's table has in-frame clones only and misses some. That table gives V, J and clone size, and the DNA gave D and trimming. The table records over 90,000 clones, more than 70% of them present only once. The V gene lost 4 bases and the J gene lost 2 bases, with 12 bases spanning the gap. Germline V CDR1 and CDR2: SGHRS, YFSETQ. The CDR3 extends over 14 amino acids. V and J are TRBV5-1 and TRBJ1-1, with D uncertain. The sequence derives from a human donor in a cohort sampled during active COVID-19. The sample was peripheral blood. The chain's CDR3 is CASSPQSLNTEAFF. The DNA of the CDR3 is TGCGCCAGCAGCCCACAGAGTCTAAACACTGAAGCTTTCTTT.